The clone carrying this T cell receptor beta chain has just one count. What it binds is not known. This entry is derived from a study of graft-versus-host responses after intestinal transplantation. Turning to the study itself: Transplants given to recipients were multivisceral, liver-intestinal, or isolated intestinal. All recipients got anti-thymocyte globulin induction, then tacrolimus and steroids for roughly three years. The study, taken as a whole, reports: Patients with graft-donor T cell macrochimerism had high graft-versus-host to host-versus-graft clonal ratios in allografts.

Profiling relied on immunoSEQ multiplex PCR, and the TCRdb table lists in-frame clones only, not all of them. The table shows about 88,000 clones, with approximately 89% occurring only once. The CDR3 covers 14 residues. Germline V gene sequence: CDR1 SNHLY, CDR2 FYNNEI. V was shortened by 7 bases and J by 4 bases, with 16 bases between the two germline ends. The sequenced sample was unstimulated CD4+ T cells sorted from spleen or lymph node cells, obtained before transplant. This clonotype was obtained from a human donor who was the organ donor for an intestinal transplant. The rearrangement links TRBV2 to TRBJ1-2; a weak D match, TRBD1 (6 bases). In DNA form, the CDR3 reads TGTGCCAGCATCCTGAAGGGGGAAATCTATGGCTACACCTTC. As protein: CASILKGEIYGYTF.